This TCR beta chain came from a study of T cell responses to AZD1222 COVID-19 vaccine. Study-level background: Samples with a second dose at about 4 or about 12 weeks were pooled together. Broader study findings: Baseline serostatus was positive in only six AZD1222 recipients. Close to half of spike-specific TCRs reportedly recognize unmutated variant regions. Repertoires were obtained only post-peak T cell response.

Germline values: CDR1 SGHVS, CDR2 FQNEAQ. The CDR3 contains 15 residues. V was pared by 2 bases and J by 1 base, with 8 bases between. TCRdb's copy holds only in-frame clones and misses some; the assay was immunoSEQ multiplex PCR. The table includes 100,000 to 120,000 clones, around 89% detected once. Comments on this clone: The antigen is unknown.

The clonotype comes from an adult in good health. The rearrangement joins TRBV7-8 to TRBJ2-2; D may be TRBD2 (6 bases). Sequenced here: peripheral blood, sampled on day 0 of AZD1222 vaccination. The CDR3 sequence is CASSLFGGNTGELFF. CDR3 DNA: TGTGCCAGCAGCTTATTCGGGGGGAACACCGGGGAGCTGTTTTTT. The whole variable domain, filled in from reference TRBV7-8 and TRBJ2-2, reads GAGVSQSPRYKVAKRGQDVALRCDPISGHVSLFWYQQALGQGPEFLTYFQNEAQLDKSGLPSDRFFAERPEGSVSTLKIQRTQQEDSAVYLCASSLFGGNTGELFFGEGSRLTVL.